The next 10 T cell receptor beta chains were all read from a single sample in a study of cytotoxic CD8 clonotypes in ibrutinib-treated CLL. The protocol was immunoSEQ multiplex PCR, while the TCRdb copy is restricted to in-frame clones and leaves out a portion. The sample carries some 25,000 clones, 55% to 70% recorded once. Sequencing used PBMCs, obtained at disease progression, from a patient treated with ibrutinib. These receptors all come from a human donor with chronic lymphocytic leukemia.

This chain uses TRBV9 with TRBJ1-1; TRBD1 matches 7 bases. The CDR3 length is 15 residues. Trimming took 0 bases from V and 1 from J; bases not matched to a gene: 3. Per the germline V gene, CDR1 is SGDLS and CDR2 is YYNGEE. In nucleotides, the CDR3 is TGTGCCAGCAGCGTAGGGACAGGACCGAACACTGAAGCTTTCTTT. Translation: CASSVGTGPNTEAFF.

The CDR3 coding sequence is TGTGCTAGTGGACCTGACCCGTGGGGAGCTTTCTTT. This translates into CASGPDPWGAFF. The chain combines TRBV12-5 with TRBJ1-1, with D uncertain. The germline V and J ends were trimmed by 6 bases and 10 bases, with 15 bases remaining between them. Per germline, CDR1 LGHNT and CDR2 FRNRAP. CDR3 length: 12 amino acids. The full variable domain, with the rest looked up from reference TRBV12-5 and TRBJ1-1, is DARVTQTPRHKVTEMGQEVTMRCQPILGHNTVFWYRQTMMQGLELLAYFRNRAPLDDSGMPKDRFSAEMPDATLATLKIQPSEPRDSAVYFCASGPDPWGAFFGQGTRLTVV.

The rearrangement links TRBV19 to TRBJ2-7; no firm D call. V lost 2 bases and J 7 bases, leaving 12 bases between the germline ends. CDR3 size: 13 residues. Per the germline V gene, CDR1 is LNHDA and CDR2 is SQIVND (reference sequence). CDR3 coding DNA: TGTGCCAGTAGTATAAAAGGGTCCAGGGAGCAGTACTTC. Translation: CASSIKGSREQYF.

This clone ranks as large. The chain recombines TRBV10-2 with TRBJ1-1; 10 nucleotides agree with TRBD1. V trimming: 6 bases; J trimming: 4 bases; junction bases outside the gene matches: 8. CDR3 length equals 15 residues. CDR1 and CDR2 (germline): WSHSY, SAAADI. For the CDR3, the DNA is TGCGCCAGCAGCTATCCGGGACAGGGGTTCACTGAAGCTTTCTTT. It specifies CASSYPGQGFTEAFF.

The rearrangement joins TRBV5-1 to TRBJ1-1; maybe TRBD1 (5 bases). The CDR3 is 16 amino acids. With 2 bases removed from V and 1 base from J, the gap between germline ends came to 15 bases. The germline V gene has CDR1 SGHRS and CDR2 YFSETQ. The CDR3 spells CASSFRGRSGNTEAFF. The CDR3 DNA follows: TGCGCCAGCAGCTTTAGGGGTCGCAGCGGGAACACTGAAGCTTTCTTT.

This rearrangement joins TRBV29-1 to TRBJ2-3; D call uncertain. Germline lookup yields CDR1 SQVTM and CDR2 ANQGSEA. This CDR3 has 9 amino acids. The ends were cut back, 4 bases at V and 7 bases at J, with 3 bases in the middle. The CDR3 is CSVGYTQYF. CDR3 DNA: TGCAGCGTTGGGTATACGCAGTATTTT.

The rearrangement links TRBV4-3 to TRBJ2-7; no definite D call. Trimming stripped 1 base from V and 1 base from J, with 8 bases between. CDR3 length: 14 amino acids. CDR1 and CDR2 (germline): LGHNA, YSLEER. CDR3 DNA sequence: TGCGCCAGCAGCCAAGGTTCGTCATCCTACGAGCAGTACTTC. Translated: CASSQGSSSYEQYF.

This rearrangement joins TRBV4-2 to TRBJ2-2, with D unclear. Per the germline V gene, CDR1 is LGHNA and CDR2 is YNFKEQ. This CDR3 is 15 amino acids long. The V and J ends lost 4 bases and 7 bases respectively, with 16 bases between them. The CDR3 loop reads CASSLPPHWGGELFF. The CDR3, as DNA: TGTGCCAGCAGCCTTCCCCCCCATTGGGGCGGGGAGCTGTTTTTT.

The chain couples TRBV9 to TRBJ2-2; maybe TRBD2 (6 bases). The ends were cut back, 0 bases at V and 0 bases at J, with 12 bases in the middle. Germline assignment: CDR1 SGDLS and CDR2 YYNGEE. The length of the CDR3 is 17 residues. CDR3 loop: CASSVELEGSNTGELFF. CDR3 DNA sequence: TGTGCCAGCAGCGTAGAATTGGAGGGGTCGAACACCGGGGAGCTGTTTTTT.

In regard to this clone: Within the sample, other DNA sequences also encode this same CDR3. The rearrangement joins TRBV5-1 to TRBJ2-3; 9 bases match TRBD1. This CDR3 contains 14 residues. V was pared by 4 bases and J by 1 base, with 1 base of the junction left unmatched. Germline-derived CDR1 and CDR2 are SGHRS and YFSETQ. The CDR3 DNA is TGCGCCAGCAGCCGGGACAGGGGCACAGATACGCAGTATTTT. The encoded protein is CASSRDRGTDTQYF.